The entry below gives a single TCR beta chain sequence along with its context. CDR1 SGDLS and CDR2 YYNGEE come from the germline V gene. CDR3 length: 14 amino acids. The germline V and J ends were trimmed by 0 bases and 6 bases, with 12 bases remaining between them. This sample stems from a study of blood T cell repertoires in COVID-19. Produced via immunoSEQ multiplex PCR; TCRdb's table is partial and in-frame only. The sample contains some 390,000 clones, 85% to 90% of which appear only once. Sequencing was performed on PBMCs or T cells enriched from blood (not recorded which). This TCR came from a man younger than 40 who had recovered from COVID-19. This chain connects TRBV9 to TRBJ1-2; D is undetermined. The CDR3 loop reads CASSVAMWGDGYTF. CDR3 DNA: TGTGCCAGCAGCGTAGCGATGTGGGGAGATGGCTACACCTTC.